These 9 T cell receptor beta chains were sequenced from one sample in a study of CD8+ T cells in alopecia areata. Reverse transcribed after extraction, RNA yielded cDNA as the sequencing template. The repertoire was sequenced with immunoSEQ multiplex PCR; TCRdb's copy has only in-frame clones and lacks some. The table records approximately 140,000 clones, roughly four fifths of them present only once. Treatment reported: oral pan-JAK inhibitor, 5-10 mg twice daily. Sequencing was performed on CD8+ T cells sorted from blood, taken at week 4, from a patient treated with tofacitinib. All receptors derive from a human donor with alopecia areata.

This clone was seen a single time. This rearrangement joins TRBV7-6 to TRBJ2-7; TRBD2 is a possible D gene (5 bases). V lost 0 bases and J lost 3, with 9 bases in between. The germline gives CDR1 SGHVS, CDR2 FNYEAQ. The CDR3 length is 14 residues. CDR3: CASSLADAGYEQYF. DNA for the CDR3: TGTGCCAGCAGCTTAGCCGACGCGGGCTACGAGCAGTACTTC.

The rearrangement uses TRBV7-2 and TRBJ2-7, with 10 bases lining up with TRBD1. Germline V lookup: CDR1 SGHTA, CDR2 FQGNSA. This CDR3 is 16 amino acids long. V lost 5 bases, J lost 5 bases, and 12 bases stayed unmatched. The CDR3 coding sequence is TGTGCCAGCAGCCCAGCGTTCCGGGACAGGGGAGACGAGCAGTACTTC. Protein product: CASSPAFRDRGDEQYF. Drawing the rest from reference TRBV7-2 and TRBJ2-7, the complete variable domain is GAGVSQSPSNKVTEKGKDVELRCDPISGHTALYWYRQSLGQGLEFLIYFQGNSAPDKSGLPSDRFSAERTGGSVSTLTIQRTQQEDSAVYLCASSPAFRDRGDEQYFGPGTRLTVT.

The gene calls are TRBV7-6 and TRBJ2-3; 8 nucleotides align to TRBD1. In germline, CDR1 is SGHVS, CDR2 FNYEAQ. The CDR3 has 15 residues. The ends lost 4 bases at V and 0 bases at J; junction bases unmatched: 3. CDR3: CASSSQGVSTDTQYF. The DNA for the CDR3 is TGTGCCAGCAGCTCACAGGGGGTGAGCACAGATACGCAGTATTTT.

The chain joins TRBV27 to TRBJ2-7; 9 nucleotides line up with TRBD1. This CDR3 comprises 14 residues. The V and J ends lost 6 bases and 6 bases, in that order; junction bases with no gene match: 9. CDR1 is MNHEY and CDR2 is SMNVEV in the germline V gene (reference sequence). CDR3 amino acids: CASSTRQGGGEQYF. The CDR3 DNA sequence: TGTGCCAGCAGCACGCGACAGGGGGGAGGCGAGCAGTACTTC.

This rearrangement joins TRBV4-1 to TRBJ2-5; a weak D match, TRBD2 (7 bases). CDR3 size: 14 residues. Germline V gene data show CDR1 as MGHRA and CDR2 as YSYEKL. Trimming left V 4 bases short and J 4 bases short, with 13 bases between. The DNA of the CDR3 is TGCGCCAGCAGCCGGGAGGGGGTCGGAGAGACCCAGTACTTC. Encoded protein: CASSREGVGETQYF.

This clone was detected only a few times. The V gene is TRBV30, the J gene TRBJ1-6; D gene unclear. Germline loops: CDR1 GTSNPN, CDR2 SVGIG (reference sequence). With 3 bases removed from V and 0 bases from J, the gap between germline ends came to 12 bases. The CDR3 consists of 16 residues. The CDR3 loop is CAWRGIPSSYNSPLHF. The CDR3, as DNA: TGTGCCTGGAGGGGCATCCCGAGCTCCTATAATTCACCCCTCCACTTT.

The chain links TRBV15 to TRBJ2-3, with D hard to call. The germline CDR1 and CDR2 sequences are LNHNV and YYDKDF (reference sequence). Trimming pared 3 bases from V and 8 bases from J, leaving 9 bases between. This CDR3 region has 12 residues. The CDR3 here is CATSSGSGTQYF. For the CDR3, the DNA is TGTGCCACCAGCAGTGGTTCGGGTACGCAGTATTTT.

The V and J genes are TRBV20-1 and TRBJ1-2; D is unresolved. CDR1 and CDR2 (germline): DFQATT, SNEGSKA (reference sequence). Trimming took 3 bases from V and 6 from J, leaving 8 bases between them. This CDR3 is 11 amino acids long. In DNA form, the CDR3 reads TGCAGTGCTAGGATAGACAATGGCTACACCTTC. Protein: CSARIDNGYTF.

This chain joins TRBV29-1 and TRBJ1-2; D is perhaps TRBD1 (5 bases). V was clipped by 4 bases and J by 5 bases, with 20 bases between them. Germline lookup yields CDR1 SQVTM and CDR2 ANQGSEA. This CDR3 region has 15 residues. The CDR3 sequence is CSVAGEWTSAYGYTF. As DNA, the CDR3 is TGCAGCGTTGCGGGGGAGTGGACAAGCGCATATGGCTACACCTTC.